This T cell receptor (beta chain) was identified in a study of T cell responses to AZD1222 COVID-19 vaccine. General study findings and limits: The span of vaccine-associated CD4 TCRs extended across spike, with dominance at 160-218 and 743-854. Vaccination with two AZD1222 doses was followed by a rise in Spike-specific TCR breadth and depth. Reports indicate that nearly half of spike-specific TCRs are directed at unmutated variant regions.

As for this clone: Its antigen is currently unknown.

This CDR3 has 14 residues. Trimming cost V 2 bases and J 4 bases, with 10 bases left between them. In germline, CDR1 is SGHRS, CDR2 YFSETQ. Pooled samples include second doses given at about 4 or 12 weeks. Sequencing was performed with immunoSEQ multiplex PCR; in TCRdb, only in-frame clones are kept and a portion is missing. The sample consists of around 160,000 clones, 94% of them appearing once. This clonotype originated in an adult who received the AZD1222 COVID-19 vaccine. The specimen was peripheral blood, collected 28 days after the second AZD1222 dose. This rearrangement joins TRBV5-1 to TRBJ1-3; maybe TRBD1 (6 bases). CDR3 in amino acids: CASSFSQGGNTIYF. Here the CDR3 DNA reads TGCGCCAGCAGCTTCTCACAGGGAGGAAACACCATATATTTT.